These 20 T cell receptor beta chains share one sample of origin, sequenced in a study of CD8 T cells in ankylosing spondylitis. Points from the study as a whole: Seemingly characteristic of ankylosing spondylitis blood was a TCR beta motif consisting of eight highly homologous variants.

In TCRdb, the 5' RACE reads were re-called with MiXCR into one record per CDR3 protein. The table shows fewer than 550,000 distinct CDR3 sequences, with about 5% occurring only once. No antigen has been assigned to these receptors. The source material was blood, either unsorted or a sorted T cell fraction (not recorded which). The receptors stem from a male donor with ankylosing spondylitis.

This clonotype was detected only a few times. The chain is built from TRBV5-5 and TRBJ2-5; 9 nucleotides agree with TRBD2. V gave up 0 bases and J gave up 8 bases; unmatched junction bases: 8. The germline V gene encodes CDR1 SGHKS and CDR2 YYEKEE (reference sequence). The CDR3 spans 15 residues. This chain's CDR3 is CASSLEASGALTQYF. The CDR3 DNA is TGTGCCAGCAGCTTGGAGGCTAGCGGGGCTCTCACCCAGTACTTC.

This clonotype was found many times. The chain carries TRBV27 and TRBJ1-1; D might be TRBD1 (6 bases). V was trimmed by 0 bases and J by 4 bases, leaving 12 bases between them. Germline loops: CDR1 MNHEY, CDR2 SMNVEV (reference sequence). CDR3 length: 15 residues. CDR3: CASSLSRRGGTEAFF. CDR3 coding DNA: TGTGCCAGCAGTTTATCGCGAAGGGGGGGCACTGAAGCTTTCTTT.

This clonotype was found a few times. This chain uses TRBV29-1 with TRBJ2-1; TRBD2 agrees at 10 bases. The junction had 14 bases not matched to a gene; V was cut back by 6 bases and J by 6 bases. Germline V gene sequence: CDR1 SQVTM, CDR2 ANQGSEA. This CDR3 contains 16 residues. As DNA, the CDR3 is TGCAGCGTCCCCCCCCCGGGGACTAGCGACACCAATGAGCAGTTCTTC. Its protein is CSVPPPGTSDTNEQFF.

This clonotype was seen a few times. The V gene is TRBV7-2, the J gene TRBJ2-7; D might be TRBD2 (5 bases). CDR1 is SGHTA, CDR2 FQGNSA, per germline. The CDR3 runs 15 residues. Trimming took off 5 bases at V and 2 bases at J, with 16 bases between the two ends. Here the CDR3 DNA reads TGTGCCAGCAGCCCGGGGATGCAAGCGACCTACGAGCAGTACTTC. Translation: CASSPGMQATYEQYF.

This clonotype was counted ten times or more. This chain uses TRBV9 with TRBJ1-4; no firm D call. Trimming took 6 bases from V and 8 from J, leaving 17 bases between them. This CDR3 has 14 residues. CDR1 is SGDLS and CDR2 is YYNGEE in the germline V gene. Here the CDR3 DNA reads TGTGCCAGCACCACGGGAGCGACGGGGGAAAAACTGTTTTTT. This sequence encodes CASTTGATGEKLFF.

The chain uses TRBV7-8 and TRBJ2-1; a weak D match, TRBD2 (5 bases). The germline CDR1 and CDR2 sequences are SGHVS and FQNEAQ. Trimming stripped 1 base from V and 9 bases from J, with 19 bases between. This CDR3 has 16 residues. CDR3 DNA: TGTGCCAGCAGCTTAGTACCGGCTAGCTGGATGGGTGAGCAGTTCTTC. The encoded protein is CASSLVPASWMGEQFF.

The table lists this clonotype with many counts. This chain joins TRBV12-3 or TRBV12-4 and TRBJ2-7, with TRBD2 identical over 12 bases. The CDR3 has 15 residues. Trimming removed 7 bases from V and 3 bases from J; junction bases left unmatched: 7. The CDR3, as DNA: TGTGCCAGCACTATAGGACTAGCGGGATTCTACGAGCAGTACTTC. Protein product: CASTIGLAGFYEQYF.

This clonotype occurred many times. The CDR3 spells CSAVYNEQFF. The CDR3 DNA sequence: TGCAGTGCGGTATACAATGAGCAGTTCTTC. The chain uses TRBV20-1 and TRBJ2-1; D unclear. The V and J ends lost 6 bases and 4 bases respectively, with 4 bases between them. The length of the CDR3 is 10 residues. CDR1 is DFQATT and CDR2 is SNEGSKA in the germline V gene (reference sequence).

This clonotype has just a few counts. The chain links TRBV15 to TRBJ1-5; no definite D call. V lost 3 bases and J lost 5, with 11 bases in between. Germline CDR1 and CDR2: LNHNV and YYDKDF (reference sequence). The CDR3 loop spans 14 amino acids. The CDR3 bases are TGTGCCACCAGCAGGGCCCGGGCGTATCAGCCCCAGCATTTT. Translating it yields CATSRARAYQPQHF.

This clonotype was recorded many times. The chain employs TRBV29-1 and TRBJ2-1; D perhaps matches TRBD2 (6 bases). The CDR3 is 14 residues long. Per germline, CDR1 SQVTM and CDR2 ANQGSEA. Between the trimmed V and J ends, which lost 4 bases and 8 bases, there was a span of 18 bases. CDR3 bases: TGCAGCGTTGGAGGTGGCGGGGCTTATCATGAGCAGTTCTTC. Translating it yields CSVGGGGAYHEQFF.

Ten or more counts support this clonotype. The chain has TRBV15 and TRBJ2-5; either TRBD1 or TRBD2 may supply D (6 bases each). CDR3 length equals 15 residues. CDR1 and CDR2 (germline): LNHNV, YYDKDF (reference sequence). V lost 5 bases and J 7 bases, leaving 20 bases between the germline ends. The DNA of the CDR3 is TGTGCCACCAGCGTTATACAGGGCGGGGAAGGGACCCAGTACTTC. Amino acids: CATSVIQGGEGTQYF.

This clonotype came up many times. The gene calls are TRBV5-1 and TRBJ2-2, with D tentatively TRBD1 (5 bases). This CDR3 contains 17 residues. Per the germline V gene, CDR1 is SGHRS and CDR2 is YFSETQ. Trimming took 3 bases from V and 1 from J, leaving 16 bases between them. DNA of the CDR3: TGCGCCAGCAGCTCCCTCCCCCTAAGGGGGAACACCGGGGAGCTGTTTTTT. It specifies CASSSLPLRGNTGELFF.

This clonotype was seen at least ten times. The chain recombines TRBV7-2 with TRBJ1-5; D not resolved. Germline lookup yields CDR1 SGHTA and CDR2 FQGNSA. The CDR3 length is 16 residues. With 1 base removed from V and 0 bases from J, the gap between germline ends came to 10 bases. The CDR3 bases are TGTGCCAGCAGCTTAGTTGAATGGGATAGCAATCAGCCCCAGCATTTT. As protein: CASSLVEWDSNQPQHF.

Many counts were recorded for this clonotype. This CDR3 is CASRVPINYGYTF. CDR3 coding DNA: TGTGCCAGCCGCGTGCCAATTAACTATGGCTACACCTTC. The V gene is TRBV6-1, the J gene TRBJ1-2; D not certain. The germline V gene has CDR1 MNHNS and CDR2 SASEGT. V lost 8 bases to trimming and J lost 1 base, with 11 bases between them. The CDR3 totals 13 residues.

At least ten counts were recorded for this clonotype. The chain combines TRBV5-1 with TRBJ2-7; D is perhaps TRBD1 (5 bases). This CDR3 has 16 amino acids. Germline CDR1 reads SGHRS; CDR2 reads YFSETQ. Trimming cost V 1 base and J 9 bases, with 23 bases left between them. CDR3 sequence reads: CASSLTSGAPVIGQYF. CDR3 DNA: TGCGCCAGCAGCTTGACGAGTGGGGCCCCCGTTATCGGGCAGTACTTC. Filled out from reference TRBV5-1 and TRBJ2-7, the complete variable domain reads KAGVTQTPRYLIKTRGQQVTLSCSPISGHRSVSWYQQTPGQGLQFLFEYFSETQRNKGNFPGRFSGRQFSNSRSEMNVSTLELGDSALYLCASSLTSGAPVIGQYFGPGTRLTVT.

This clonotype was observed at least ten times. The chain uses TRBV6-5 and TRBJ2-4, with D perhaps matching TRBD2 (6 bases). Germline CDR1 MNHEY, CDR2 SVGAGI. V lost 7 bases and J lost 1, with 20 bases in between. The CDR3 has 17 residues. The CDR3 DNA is TGTGCCAGCAAGTTCGGGACTCCGACTTATGCCAAAAACATTCAGTACTTC. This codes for CASKFGTPTYAKNIQYF.

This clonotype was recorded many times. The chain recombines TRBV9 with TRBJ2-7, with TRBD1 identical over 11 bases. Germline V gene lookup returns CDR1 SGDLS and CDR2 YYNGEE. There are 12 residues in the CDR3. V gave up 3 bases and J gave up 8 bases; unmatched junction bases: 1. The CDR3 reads CASSGTGGKQYF. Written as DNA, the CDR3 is TGTGCCAGCAGCGGGACAGGGGGCAAGCAGTACTTC.

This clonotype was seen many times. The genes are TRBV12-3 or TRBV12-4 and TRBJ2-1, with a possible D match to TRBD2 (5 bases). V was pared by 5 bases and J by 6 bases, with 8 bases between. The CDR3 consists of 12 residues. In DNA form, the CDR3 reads TGTGCCAGCAGTACTAGGTTCAATGAGCAGTTCTTC. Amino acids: CASSTRFNEQFF.

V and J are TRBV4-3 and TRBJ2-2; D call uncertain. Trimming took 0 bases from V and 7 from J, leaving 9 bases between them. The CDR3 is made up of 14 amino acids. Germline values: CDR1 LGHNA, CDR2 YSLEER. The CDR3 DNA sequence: TGCGCCAGCAGCCAAGAATCGGGTGGCGGGGAGCTGTTTTTT. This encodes CASSQESGGGELFF.

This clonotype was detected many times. This chain's CDR3 is CASSLDFNTDTQYF. The CDR3 coding sequence is TGCGCCAGCAGCTTGGACTTCAACACGGATACGCAGTATTTT. The chain employs TRBV5-1 and TRBJ2-3; D ambiguous. In germline, CDR1 is SGHRS, CDR2 YFSETQ. Between the trimmed V and J ends, which lost 0 bases and 6 bases, there was a span of 11 bases. The CDR3 runs 14 residues.